The rows below give T cell receptor beta chains drawn from one sample of a study of blood T cell repertoires in COVID-19. Assay used: immunoSEQ multiplex PCR; TCRdb lists only in-frame clones, some missing. This repertoire shows some 120,000 clones, around 88% found once; its top ten account for about 1%. The sequenced sample was peripheral blood. The receptors derive from a woman aged 45-59 years with active or convalescent COVID-19. CDR3s include the opening cysteine and the closing phenylalanine or tryptophan. D genes are given only for firm matches. For some rows the clone size is stated as once, few or many, or as a class when expanded; others skip it.

V	D	size	J	length	DNA	CDR3
TRBV7-6	.	.	TRBJ1-3	14	TGTGCCAGCAGCTTATATCAGGGTGGGGACACCATATATTTT	CASSLYQGGDTIYF
TRBV6-4	TRBD1	.	TRBJ2-1	12	TGTGCCAGCAGTATGACAGGGGGCCAGCAGTTCTTC	CASSMTGGQQFF
TRBV5-4	TRBD1	.	TRBJ1-5	14	TGTGCCAGCAGCTTCAGGGGGTCAAATCAGCCCCAGCATTTT	CASSFRGSNQPQHF
TRBV13	TRBD2	.	TRBJ2-1	18	TGTGCCAGCAGCCAGACTAGCGGGAGGGAACGCTCCTACAATGAGCAGTTCTTC	CASSQTSGRERSYNEQFF
TRBV5-1	.	once	TRBJ2-3	15	TGCGCCAGCAGCAATAGACTGGCCAACACAGATACGCAGTATTTT	CASSNRLANTDTQYF
TRBV4-1	.	.	TRBJ1-1	13	TGCGCCAGCAGCAATTTTCAGGGCACTGAAGCTTTCTTT	CASSNFQGTEAFF
TRBV7-9	.	.	TRBJ2-2	14	TGTGCCAGCAGCCCTAACTCGAACACCGGGGAGCTGTTTTTT	CASSPNSNTGELFF
TRBV28	TRBD1	.	TRBJ2-7	15	TGTGCCAGCAGTTCATCCGGGACAGGGGGCGGCGAGCAGTACTTC	CASSSSGTGGGEQYF
TRBV5-5	TRBD1	.	TRBJ1-4	15	TGTGCCAGCAGTATGCTTGGGACAGGGCCCGAAAAACTGTTTTTT	CASSMLGTGPEKLFF
TRBV7-3	TRBD1	.	TRBJ2-3	15	TGTGCCAGCAGCCCCGGGACAGGGGGCACAGATACGCAGTATTTT	CASSPGTGGTDTQYF
TRBV9	TRBD1	.	TRBJ2-5	15	TGTGCCAGCAGCGTAGAGGTTAGCAGGGGGGAGACCCAGTACTTC	CASSVEVSRGETQYF
TRBV27	.	.	TRBJ1-1	13	TGTGCCAGCAGTTTACGGTCGAACACTGAAGCTTTCTTT	CASSLRSNTEAFF
TRBV6-2/TRBV6-3	TRBD1	.	TRBJ1-4	14	TGTGCCAGCAGCGCACAGGGGAGTGGTGAAAAACTGTTTTTT	CASSAQGSGEKLFF
TRBV18	.	.	TRBJ2-1	17	TGTGCCAGCTCACACACCATTCCGGGAACCCAGTACAATGAGCAGTTCTTC	CASSHTIPGTQYNEQFF
TRBV6-2/TRBV6-3	TRBD2	.	TRBJ2-1	17	TGTGCCAGCAGCGAAGGACTAGCGGGAGAAACCTACAATGAGCAGTTCTTC	CASSEGLAGETYNEQFF
TRBV19	.	.	TRBJ2-4	15	TGTGCCAGTAGTATAGGAACTAGCTTATGGAACATTCAGTACTTC	CASSIGTSLWNIQYF
TRBV19	.	.	TRBJ1-3	15	TGTGCCAGTGAGCGGGGGACTACCTCTGGAAACACCATATATTTT	CASERGTTSGNTIYF
TRBV18	TRBD2	.	TRBJ2-3	16	TGTGCCAGCTCCCTCAGGACTAGCGGGAGCACAGATACGCAGTATTTT	CASSLRTSGSTDTQYF
TRBV5-1	.	.	TRBJ1-4	14	TGCGCCAGCAGCTCGGGTCGGACAGATGAAAAACTGTTTTTT	CASSSGRTDEKLFF
TRBV27	.	few	TRBJ2-7	11	TGTGTCGACCCCCCCCAAACGGGGCAGTACTTC	CVDPPQTGQYF
TRBV28	.	.	TRBJ1-5	14	TGTGCCAGCAGTTTAGTATCAGGGGATCAGCCCCAGCATTTT	CASSLVSGDQPQHF
TRBV7-9	TRBD2	.	TRBJ2-2	16	TGTGCCAGCAGCCCCCGGACTAGCGGGAGGTACGGGGAGCTGTTTTTT	CASSPRTSGRYGELFF
TRBV6-2/TRBV6-3	.	.	TRBJ2-2	17	TGTGCCAGCAGTAACTTATGGACTATTGCGAACACCGGGGAGCTGTTTTTT	CASSNLWTIANTGELFF
TRBV4-1	.	.	TRBJ1-1	13	TGCGCCAGCAGCCAAGACGAGGGAACTGAAGCTTTCTTT	CASSQDEGTEAFF
TRBV9	TRBD2	.	TRBJ2-5	16	TGTGCCAGCAGCTATCCCCAGACTAGCGGGAGAGAGACCCAGTACTTC	CASSYPQTSGRETQYF
TRBV6-1	TRBD1	.	TRBJ1-4	14	TGTGCCAGCAGCAGGGACAGGAACAATGAAAAACTGTTTTTT	CASSRDRNNEKLFF
TRBV5-4	.	.	TRBJ1-5	14	TGTGCCAGCAGCTTTGAGGGGAGGGATCAGCCCCAGCATTTT	CASSFEGRDQPQHF
TRBV4-3	TRBD2	.	TRBJ2-6	16	TGCGCCAGCAGCCAAGTGCGGGGGTGGAGGGCCAACGTCCTGACTTTC	CASSQVRGWRANVLTF
TRBV7-8	.	.	TRBJ1-6	13	TGTGCCAGCAGTACAACACAGAGTTCACCCCTCCACTTT	CASSTTQSSPLHF
TRBV2	.	.	TRBJ1-4	13	TGTGCCAGCTTACGGGTGGATGGTGAAAAACTGTTTTTT	CASLRVDGEKLFF
TRBV9	.	.	TRBJ2-5	14	TGTGCCAGCAGCGGAGGGCAGGTTCTTGGGACCCAGTACTTC	CASSGGQVLGTQYF
TRBV28	TRBD1	.	TRBJ1-2	15	TGTGCCAGCAGTACCCCGGGACAGGGTATGATTGGCTACACCTTC	CASSTPGQGMIGYTF
TRBV6-5	.	.	TRBJ1-6	15	TGTGCCAGCAGTTACGCCGGGGGTCTGGATTCACCCCTCCACTTT	CASSYAGGLDSPLHF
TRBV24-1	TRBD1	.	TRBJ2-5	14	TGTGCCACCAGTGTTACAGGGGGCCAAGAGACCCAGTACTTC	CATSVTGGQETQYF
TRBV7-9	TRBD2	.	TRBJ2-5	15	TGTGCCAGCAGCCCATACGGGACTAGCGGGGAGACCCAGTACTTC	CASSPYGTSGETQYF
TRBV7-9	.	.	TRBJ1-4	15	TGTGCCAGCAGCGCCCAAGCAGGGGATAATGAAAAACTGTTTTTT	CASSAQAGDNEKLFF
TRBV5-6	TRBD2	.	TRBJ2-5	18	TGTGCCAGCAGCTTGGGACTAGCGGGAGGCCCTCCCCGGGAGACCCAGTACTTC	CASSLGLAGGPPRETQYF
TRBV7-9	.	.	TRBJ2-1	15	TGTGCCAGCAGCCGGGGCGGGACGGTAAACAATGAGCAGTTCTTC	CASSRGGTVNNEQFF
TRBV6-1	.	.	TRBJ2-7	11	TGTGCCAGCAGTGAATATATAGAGCAGTACTTC	CASSEYIEQYF
TRBV7-9	.	few	TRBJ2-1	17	TGTGCCAGCAGCCCCGTGAGCGGGTTCGTTTCCTACAATGAGCAGTTCTTC	CASSPVSGFVSYNEQFF
TRBV27	TRBD1	once	TRBJ2-1	14	TGTGCCAGCGGCGGACAGGGGGCTAAGAATGAGCAGTTCTTC	CASGGQGAKNEQFF
TRBV19	TRBD1	.	TRBJ2-2	15	TGTGCCAGTAGTAGGGACAGGGCTGGGACCGGGGAGCTGTTTTTT	CASSRDRAGTGELFF
TRBV18	.	once	TRBJ2-3	15	TGTGCCAGCTCACCATCTCCAGGGGGCACAGATACGCAGTATTTT	CASSPSPGGTDTQYF
TRBV14	.	.	TRBJ2-5	15	TGTGCCAGCAGCCAAGATTCTAAGTTCCAAGAGACCCAGTACTTC	CASSQDSKFQETQYF
TRBV18	TRBD2	.	TRBJ2-7	16	TGTGCCAGCTCACCAGCACCTAGCGGGAGGGCCTACGAGCAGTACTTC	CASSPAPSGRAYEQYF
TRBV19	.	.	TRBJ1-4	19	TGTGCCAGTAGTATAGATCGTGGACTCTCTACGGCGACTAATGAAAAACTGTTTTTT	CASSIDRGLSTATNEKLFF
TRBV5-5	TRBD1	.	TRBJ2-1	14	TGTGCCAGCAGACAAGGACAGGGGCGGAATGAGCAGTTCTTC	CASRQGQGRNEQFF